This T cell receptor beta chain came from a study of T cell repertoires in cytomegalovirus infection. Many counts were recorded for this clonotype. The CDR3 is 15 amino acids. Looked up from germline, CDR1 is SGHAT and CDR2 is FQNNGV. J lost 5 bases, V lost 4 bases, and 8 bases had no gene match. TCRdb re-derived calls from the reads in MiXCR, one entry per CDR3 protein. The sample consists of a few hundred thousand distinct CDR3 sequences, more than 8% of them appearing once. The sequenced material came from PBMCs. The sequence came from a human donor in good health (CMV status not recorded). Some clones in this sample may be carry-over from other donors' samples. The chain couples TRBV11-2 to TRBJ1-2, with 9 bases fitting TRBD1. The CDR3, as DNA: TGTGCCAGCAGCTCCCTGGGACAGGGTTTATATGGCTACACCTTC. Translation: CASSSLGQGLYGYTF.